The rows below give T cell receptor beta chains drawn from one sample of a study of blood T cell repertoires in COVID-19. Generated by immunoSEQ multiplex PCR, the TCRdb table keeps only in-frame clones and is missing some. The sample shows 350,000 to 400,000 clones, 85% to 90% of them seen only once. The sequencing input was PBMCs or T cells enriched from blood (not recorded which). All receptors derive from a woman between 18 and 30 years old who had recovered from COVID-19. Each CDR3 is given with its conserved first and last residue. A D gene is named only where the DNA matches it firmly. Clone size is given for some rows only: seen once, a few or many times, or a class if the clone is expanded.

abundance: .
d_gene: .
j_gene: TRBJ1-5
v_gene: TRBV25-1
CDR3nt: TGTGCCAGCAGTGCCGGGGGCAATCAGCCCCAGCATTTT
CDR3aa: CASSAGGNQPQHF

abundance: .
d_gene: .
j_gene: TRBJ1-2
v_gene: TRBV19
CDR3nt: TGTGCCAGTAGTATAGAAGAGAGGATTTATGGCTACACCTTC
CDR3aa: CASSIEERIYGYTF

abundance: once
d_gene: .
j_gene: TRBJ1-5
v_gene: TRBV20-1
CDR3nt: TGCAGTGCTACTGACGGTAGCAATCAGCCCCAGCATTTT
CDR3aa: CSATDGSNQPQHF

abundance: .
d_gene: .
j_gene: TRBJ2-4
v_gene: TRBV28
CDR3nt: TGTGCCAGCAGTTTGGGTCGGGAAGCCAAAAACATTCAGTACTTC
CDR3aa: CASSLGREAKNIQYF

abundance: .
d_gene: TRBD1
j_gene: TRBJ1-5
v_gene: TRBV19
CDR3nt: TGTGCCAGTAGTACGGACGGGACAGGCAACAATCAGCCCCAGCATTTT
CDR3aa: CASSTDGTGNNQPQHF

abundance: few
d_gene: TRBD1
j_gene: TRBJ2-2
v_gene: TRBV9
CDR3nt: TGTGCCAGCAGGACAGGGAGAGACACCGGGGAGCTGTTTTTT
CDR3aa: CASRTGRDTGELFF

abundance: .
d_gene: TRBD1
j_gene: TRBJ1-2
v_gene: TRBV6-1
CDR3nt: TGTGCCAGCAGTGAACGGGGGACAGCCTATGGCTACACCTTC
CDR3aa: CASSERGTAYGYTF

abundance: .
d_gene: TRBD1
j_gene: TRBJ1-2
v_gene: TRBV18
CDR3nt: TGTGCCAGCTCGGCCGGGACAGGGGGCTACGTGGCCGATGGCTACACCTTC
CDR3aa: CASSAGTGGYVADGYTF

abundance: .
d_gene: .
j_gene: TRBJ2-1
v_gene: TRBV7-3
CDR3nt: TGTGCCAGCAGCTCCTCCGGGATCCAAGGGAATGAGCAGTTCTTC
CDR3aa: CASSSSGIQGNEQFF

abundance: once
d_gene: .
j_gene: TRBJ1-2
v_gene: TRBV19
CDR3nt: .
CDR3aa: CASSILATNYGYTF

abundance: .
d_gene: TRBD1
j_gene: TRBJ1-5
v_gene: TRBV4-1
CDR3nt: TGCGCCAGCAGCTCTCCGACCGGGACAGGGTTGTTTTCTAGCAATCAGCCCCAGCATTTT
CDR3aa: CASSSPTGTGLFSSNQPQHF

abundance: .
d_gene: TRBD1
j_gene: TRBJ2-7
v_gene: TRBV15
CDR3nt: TGTGCCACCAGCAGACTCGGGACAGGGGCTCCCTACGAGCAGTACTTC
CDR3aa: CATSRLGTGAPYEQYF

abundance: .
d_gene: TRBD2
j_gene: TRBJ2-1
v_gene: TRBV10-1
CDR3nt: TGCGCCAGCAGTGCCGGGACTAGCTCCTACAATGAGCAGTTCTTC
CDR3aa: CASSAGTSSYNEQFF

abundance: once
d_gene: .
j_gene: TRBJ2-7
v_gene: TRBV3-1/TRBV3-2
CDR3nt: TGTGCCAGCAGCCGACAGGACGGCCCCTACGAGCAGTACTTC
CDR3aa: CASSRQDGPYEQYF

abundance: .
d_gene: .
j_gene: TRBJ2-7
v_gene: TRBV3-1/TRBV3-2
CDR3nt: TGTGCCAGCAGCCAAGATCCGGGGTCCTACGAGCAGTACTTC
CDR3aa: CASSQDPGSYEQYF

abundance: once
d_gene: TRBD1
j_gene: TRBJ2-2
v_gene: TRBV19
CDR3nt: TGTGCCAGTAGTGTCCGGCTATGGGGACAGAGAAACACCGGGGAGCTGTTTTTT
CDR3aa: CASSVRLWGQRNTGELFF

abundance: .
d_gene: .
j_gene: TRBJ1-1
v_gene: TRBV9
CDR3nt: TGTGCCAGCAGCGTAGCTCTAGGCACTGAAGCTTTCTTT
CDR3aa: CASSVALGTEAFF

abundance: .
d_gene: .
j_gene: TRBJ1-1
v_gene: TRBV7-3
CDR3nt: TGTGCCAGCAGCTTAACGCAGGTCCTGAACACTGAAGCTTTCTTT
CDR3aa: CASSLTQVLNTEAFF

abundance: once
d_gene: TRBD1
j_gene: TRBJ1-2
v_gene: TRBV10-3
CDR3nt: TGTGCCATCAGCTCGGACAGGGATGGCTACACCTTC
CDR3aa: CAISSDRDGYTF

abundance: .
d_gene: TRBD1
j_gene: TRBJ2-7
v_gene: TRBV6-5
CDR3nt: TGTGCCAGCAGTCCTACAGGGGTCTGGTACGAGCAGTACTTC
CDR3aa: CASSPTGVWYEQYF

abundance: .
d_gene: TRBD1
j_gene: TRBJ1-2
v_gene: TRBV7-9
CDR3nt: TGTGCCAGCAGCTTAGCGTGGGACAGCCCAAACCTCTATGGCTACACCTTC
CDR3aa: CASSLAWDSPNLYGYTF

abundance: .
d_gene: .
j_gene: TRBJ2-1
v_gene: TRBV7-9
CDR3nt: TGTGCCAGCAGCCCCCGGGGAGAGCAGTTCTTC
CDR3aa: CASSPRGEQFF

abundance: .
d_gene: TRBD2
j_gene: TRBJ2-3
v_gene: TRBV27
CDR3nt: TGTGCCAGCAGTTTATCGCTAGCGGGGGGGCTCACAGATACGCAGTATTTT
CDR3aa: CASSLSLAGGLTDTQYF

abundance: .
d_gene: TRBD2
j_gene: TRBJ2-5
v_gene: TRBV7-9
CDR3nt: TGTGCCAGCAGCTTCACTAGCGAAGAGACCCAGTACTTC
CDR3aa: CASSFTSEETQYF

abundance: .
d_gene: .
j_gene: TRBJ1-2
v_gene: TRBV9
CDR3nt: TGTGCCAGCAGCGAGGACAGCATCTATGGCTACACCTTC
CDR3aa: CASSEDSIYGYTF

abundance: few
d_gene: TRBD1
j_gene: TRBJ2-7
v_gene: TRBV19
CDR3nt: TGTGCCAGTAATTACCGGGACAGGGGGCATCACGAGCAGTACTTC
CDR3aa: CASNYRDRGHHEQYF

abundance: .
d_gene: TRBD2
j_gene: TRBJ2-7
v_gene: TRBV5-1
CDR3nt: TGCGCCAGCAGCTTGCCCCGCGGGGGCGGGGGGGCCTCCTACGAGCAGTACTTC
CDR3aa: CASSLPRGGGGASYEQYF

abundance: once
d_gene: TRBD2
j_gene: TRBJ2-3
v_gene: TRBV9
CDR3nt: TGTGCCAGCAGCGTAGAGGGTAGCGGGGGTATCCAGGATACGCAGTATTTT
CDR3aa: CASSVEGSGGIQDTQYF

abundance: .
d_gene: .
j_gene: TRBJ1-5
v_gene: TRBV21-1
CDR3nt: TGTGCCAGCAGCAGACGACAGTTTTCGGACGATAGCAATCAGCCCCAGCATTTT
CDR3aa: CASSRRQFSDDSNQPQHF

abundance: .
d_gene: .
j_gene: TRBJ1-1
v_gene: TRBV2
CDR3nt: TGTGCCAGCAGTGAAGACAGGGCGTACACTGAAGCTTTCTTT
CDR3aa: CASSEDRAYTEAFF

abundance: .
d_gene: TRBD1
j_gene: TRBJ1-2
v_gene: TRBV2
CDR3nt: TGTGCCAGCAGTGGAGGGGACCGACAGGGCTCTAACTATGGCTACACCTTC
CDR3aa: CASSGGDRQGSNYGYTF

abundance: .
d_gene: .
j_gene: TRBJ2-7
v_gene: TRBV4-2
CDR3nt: TGTGCCAGCAGCCAAGATCCCGGGGACGAGCAGTACTTC
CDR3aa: CASSQDPGDEQYF

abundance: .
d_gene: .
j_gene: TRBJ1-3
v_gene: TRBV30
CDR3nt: TGTGCCTGGACTCTGACCCCCCCCAGGTCCCACTCTGGAAACACCATATATTTT
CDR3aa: CAWTLTPPRSHSGNTIYF

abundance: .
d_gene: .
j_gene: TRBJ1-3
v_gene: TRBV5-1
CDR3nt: TGCGCCAGCAGCTTGGAAGGGAGCAGTCCCTCTGGAAACACCATATATTTT
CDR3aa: CASSLEGSSPSGNTIYF

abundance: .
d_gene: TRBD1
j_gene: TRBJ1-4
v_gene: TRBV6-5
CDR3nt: TGTGCCAGCTCCGGACAGGGGTTGAATGAAAAACTGTTTTTT
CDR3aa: CASSGQGLNEKLFF

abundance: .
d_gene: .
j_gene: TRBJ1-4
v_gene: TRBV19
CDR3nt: TGTGCCAGTAGTAAAAACAGTGCAACTAATGAAAAACTGTTTTTT
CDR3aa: CASSKNSATNEKLFF

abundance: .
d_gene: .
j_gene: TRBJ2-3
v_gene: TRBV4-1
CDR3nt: TGCGCCAGCAGCCGCCTCGGAGTGAACACAGATACGCAGTATTTT
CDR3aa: CASSRLGVNTDTQYF

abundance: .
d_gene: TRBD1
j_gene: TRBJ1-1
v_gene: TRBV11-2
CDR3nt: TGTGCCAGCAGCTTACGGACAGGATCGAACACTGAAGCTTTCTTT
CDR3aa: CASSLRTGSNTEAFF

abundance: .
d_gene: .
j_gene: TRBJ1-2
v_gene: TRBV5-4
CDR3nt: TGTGCCAGCAGCTTGGTAGCGGGGAACTATGGCTACACCTTC
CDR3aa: CASSLVAGNYGYTF

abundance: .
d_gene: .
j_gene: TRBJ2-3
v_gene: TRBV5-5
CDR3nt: TGTGCCAGCAGCTTGGCGCAGACTAGCACAGATACGCAGTATTTT
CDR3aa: CASSLAQTSTDTQYF

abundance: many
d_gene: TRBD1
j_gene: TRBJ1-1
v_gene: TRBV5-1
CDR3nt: TGCGCCAGCAGCGGGGACAGGGTTATGAACACTGAAGCTTTCTTT
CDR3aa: CASSGDRVMNTEAFF

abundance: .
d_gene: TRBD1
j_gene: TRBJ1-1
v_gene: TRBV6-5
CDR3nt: TGTGCCAGCGAAGGACAGGGGCGTAGAAATGAAGCTTTCTTT
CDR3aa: CASEGQGRRNEAFF

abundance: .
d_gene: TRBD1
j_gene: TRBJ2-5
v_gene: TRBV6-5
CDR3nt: TGTGCCAGCAGTACACATGGACAGGGACGGGAGACCCAGTACTTC
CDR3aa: CASSTHGQGRETQYF

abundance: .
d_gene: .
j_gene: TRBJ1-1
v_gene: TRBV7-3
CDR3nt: TGTGCCAGCAGCTTATCGGGAGGGAGAACTGAAGCTTTCTTT
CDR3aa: CASSLSGGRTEAFF

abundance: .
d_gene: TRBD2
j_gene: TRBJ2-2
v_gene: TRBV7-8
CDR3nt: TGTGCCAGCAGCTTTGGGGGACTAGCCTCGGCCGGGGAGCTGTTTTTT
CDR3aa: CASSFGGLASAGELFF

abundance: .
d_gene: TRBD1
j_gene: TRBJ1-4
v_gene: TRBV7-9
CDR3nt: TGTGCCAGCAGCCTCGGACAGGGGGGTGAAAAACTGTTTTTT
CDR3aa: CASSLGQGGEKLFF

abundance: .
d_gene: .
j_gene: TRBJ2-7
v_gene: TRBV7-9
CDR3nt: TGTGCCAGCAGCTTAGTTTCGGGTAACGAGCAGTACTTC
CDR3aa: CASSLVSGNEQYF